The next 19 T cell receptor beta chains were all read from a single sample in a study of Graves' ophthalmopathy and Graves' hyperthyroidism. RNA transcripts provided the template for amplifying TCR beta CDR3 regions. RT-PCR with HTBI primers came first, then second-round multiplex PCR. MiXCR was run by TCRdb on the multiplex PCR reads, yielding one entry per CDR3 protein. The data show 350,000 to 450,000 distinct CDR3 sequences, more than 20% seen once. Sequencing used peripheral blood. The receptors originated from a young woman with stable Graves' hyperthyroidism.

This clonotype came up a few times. The CDR3 protein is CASFTSASETQYF. CDR3 DNA sequence: TGTGCCAGTTTCACTAGCGCGTCGGAGACCCAGTACTTC. The chain recombines TRBV28 with TRBJ2-5; 7 bases agree with TRBD2. Germline values: CDR1 MDHEN, CDR2 SYDVKM. With V trimmed by 9 bases and J by 5 bases, 9 bases remained unmatched. This CDR3 region has 13 residues.

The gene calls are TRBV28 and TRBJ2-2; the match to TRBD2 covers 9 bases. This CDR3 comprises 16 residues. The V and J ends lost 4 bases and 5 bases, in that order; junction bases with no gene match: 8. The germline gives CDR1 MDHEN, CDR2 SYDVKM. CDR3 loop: CASSYNSGRETGELFF. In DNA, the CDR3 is TGTGCCAGCAGTTATAATAGCGGGAGAGAGACCGGGGAGCTGTTTTTT.

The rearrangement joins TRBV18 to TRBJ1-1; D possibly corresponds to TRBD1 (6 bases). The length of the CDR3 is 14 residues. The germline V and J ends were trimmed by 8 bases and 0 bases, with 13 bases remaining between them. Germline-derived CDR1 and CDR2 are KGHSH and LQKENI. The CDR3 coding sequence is TGTGCCAGCCGGTTTGGGGACATGAACACTGAAGCTTTCTTT. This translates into CASRFGDMNTEAFF. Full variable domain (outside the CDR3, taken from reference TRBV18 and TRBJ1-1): NAGVMQNPRHLVRRRGQEARLRCSPMKGHSHVYWYRQLPEEGLKFMVYLQKENIIDESGMPKERFSAEFPKEGPSILRIQQVVRGDSAAYFCASRFGDMNTEAFFGQGTRLTVV.

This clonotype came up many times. DNA for the CDR3: TGTGCCAGTAGTAGGGATGCTAGTGCCTACGAGCAGTACTTC. Protein: CASSRDASAYEQYF. This chain links TRBV19 with TRBJ2-7; D gene uncertain. This CDR3 has 14 amino acids. Germline V gives CDR1 LNHDA, CDR2 SQIVND (reference sequence). The V end lost 4 bases, the J end lost 2 bases, and 12 bases lay between the germline ends.

The CDR3 protein is CASSEPLGAKPHQETQYF. The CDR3, as DNA: TGTGCCAGCAGTGAGCCCCTGGGCGCGAAGCCACACCAAGAGACCCAGTACTTC. The chain couples TRBV25-1 to TRBJ2-5; unclear D gene. CDR3 length equals 18 residues. The germline CDR1 and CDR2 sequences are MGHDK and SYGVNS. Trimming took 3 bases from V and 0 from J, leaving 20 bases between them.

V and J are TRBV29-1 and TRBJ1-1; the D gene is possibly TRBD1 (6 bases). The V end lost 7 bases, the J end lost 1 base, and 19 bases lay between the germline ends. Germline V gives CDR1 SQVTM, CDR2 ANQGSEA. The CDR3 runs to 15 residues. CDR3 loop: CSACPLTGENTEAFF. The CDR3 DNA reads TGCAGCGCTTGCCCTTTGACAGGAGAGAACACTGAAGCTTTCTTT. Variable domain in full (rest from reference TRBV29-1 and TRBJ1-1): SAVISQKPSRDICQRGTSLTIQCQVDSQVTMMFWYRQQPGQSLTLIATANQGSEATYESGFVIDKFPISRPNLTFSTLTVSNMSPEDSSIYLCSACPLTGENTEAFFGQGTRLTVV.

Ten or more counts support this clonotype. The CDR3 bases are TGTGCCAGCAGTCCAGATTACTACGAGCAGTACTTC. This encodes CASSPDYYEQYF. The gene calls are TRBV27 and TRBJ2-7; D remains unclear. Between the trimmed V and J ends, which lost 5 bases and 3 bases, there was a span of 8 bases. Germline CDR1 is MNHEY and CDR2 is SMNVEV (reference sequence). This CDR3 spans 12 amino acids.

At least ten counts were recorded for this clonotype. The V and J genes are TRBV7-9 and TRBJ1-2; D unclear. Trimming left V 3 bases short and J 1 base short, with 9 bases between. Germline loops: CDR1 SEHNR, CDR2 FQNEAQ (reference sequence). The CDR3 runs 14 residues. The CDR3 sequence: CASSFQTDNYGYTF. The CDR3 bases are TGTGCCAGCAGCTTCCAGACGGATAACTATGGCTACACCTTC.

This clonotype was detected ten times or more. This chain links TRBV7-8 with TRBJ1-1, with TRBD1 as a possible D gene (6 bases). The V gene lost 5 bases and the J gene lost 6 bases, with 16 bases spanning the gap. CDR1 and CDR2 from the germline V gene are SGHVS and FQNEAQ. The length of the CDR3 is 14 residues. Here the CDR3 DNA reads TGTGCCAGCAGCATCTACAGGGATAACGCTGAAGCTTTCTTT. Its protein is CASSIYRDNAEAFF.

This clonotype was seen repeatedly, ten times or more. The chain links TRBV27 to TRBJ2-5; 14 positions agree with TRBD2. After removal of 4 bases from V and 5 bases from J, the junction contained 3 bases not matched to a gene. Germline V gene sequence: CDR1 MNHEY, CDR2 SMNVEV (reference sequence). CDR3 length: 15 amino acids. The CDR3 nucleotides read TGTGCCAGCAGTTGGGGACTAGCGGGAGTGGAGACCCAGTACTTC. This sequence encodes CASSWGLAGVETQYF.

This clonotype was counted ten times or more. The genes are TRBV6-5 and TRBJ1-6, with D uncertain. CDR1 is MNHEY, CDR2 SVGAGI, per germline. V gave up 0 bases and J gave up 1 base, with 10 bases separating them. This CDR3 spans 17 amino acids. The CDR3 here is CASSYSLLTSYNSPLHF. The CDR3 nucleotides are TGTGCCAGCAGTTACTCGCTCCTGACATCCTATAATTCACCCCTCCACTTT.

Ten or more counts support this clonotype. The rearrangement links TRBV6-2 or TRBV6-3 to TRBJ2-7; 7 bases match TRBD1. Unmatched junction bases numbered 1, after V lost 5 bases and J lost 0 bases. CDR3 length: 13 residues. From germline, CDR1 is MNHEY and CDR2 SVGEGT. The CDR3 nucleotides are TGTGCCAGCAGTCGGACAGGCTCCTACGAGCAGTACTTC. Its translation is CASSRTGSYEQYF.

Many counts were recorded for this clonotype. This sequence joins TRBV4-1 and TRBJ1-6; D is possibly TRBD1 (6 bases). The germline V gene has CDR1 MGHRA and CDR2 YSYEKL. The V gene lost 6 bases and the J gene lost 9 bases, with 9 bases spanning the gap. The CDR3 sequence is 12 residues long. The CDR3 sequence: CASRGGASPLHF. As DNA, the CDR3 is TGCGCCAGCAGGGGGGGGGCTTCACCCCTCCACTTT.

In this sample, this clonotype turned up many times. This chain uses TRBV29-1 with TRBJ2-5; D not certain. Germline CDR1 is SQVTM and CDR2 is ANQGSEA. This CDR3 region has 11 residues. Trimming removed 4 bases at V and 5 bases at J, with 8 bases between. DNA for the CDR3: TGCAGCGTTGCGGTCGCGGAGACCCAGTACTTC. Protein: CSVAVAETQYF.

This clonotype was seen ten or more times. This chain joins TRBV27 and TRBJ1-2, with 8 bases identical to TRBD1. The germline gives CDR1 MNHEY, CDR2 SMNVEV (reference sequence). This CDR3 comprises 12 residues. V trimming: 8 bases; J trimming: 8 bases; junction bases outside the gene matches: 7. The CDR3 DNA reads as TGTGCCAGCCGAAGGACAGGGCGCGGCTACACCTTC. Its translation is CASRRTGRGYTF.

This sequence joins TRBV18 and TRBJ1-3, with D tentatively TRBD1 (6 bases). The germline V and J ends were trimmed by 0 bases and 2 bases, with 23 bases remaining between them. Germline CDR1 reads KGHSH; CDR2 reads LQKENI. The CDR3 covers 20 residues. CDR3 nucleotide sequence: TGTGCCAGCTCACCACCGCTATCGGCCCTCGGGGGCGATCCTGGAAACACCATATATTTT. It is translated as CASSPPLSALGGDPGNTIYF.

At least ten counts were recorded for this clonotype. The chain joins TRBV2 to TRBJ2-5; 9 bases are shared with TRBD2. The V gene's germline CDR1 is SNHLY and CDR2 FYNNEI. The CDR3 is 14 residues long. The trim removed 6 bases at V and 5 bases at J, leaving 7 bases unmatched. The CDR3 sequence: CASSLSGSVETQYF. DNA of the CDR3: TGTGCCAGCAGCCTTAGCGGGAGTGTGGAGACCCAGTACTTC.

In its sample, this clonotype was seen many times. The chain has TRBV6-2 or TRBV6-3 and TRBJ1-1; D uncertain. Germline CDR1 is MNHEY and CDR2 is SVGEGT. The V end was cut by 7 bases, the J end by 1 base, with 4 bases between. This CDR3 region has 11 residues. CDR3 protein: CASTTNTEAFF. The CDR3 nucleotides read TGTGCCAGCACGACGAACACTGAAGCTTTCTTT.

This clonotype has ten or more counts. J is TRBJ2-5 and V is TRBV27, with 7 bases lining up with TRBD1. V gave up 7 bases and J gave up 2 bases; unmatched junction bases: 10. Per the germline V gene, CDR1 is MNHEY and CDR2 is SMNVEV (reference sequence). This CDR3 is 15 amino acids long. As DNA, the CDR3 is TGTGCCAGCAAAAGGAGAACAGGGGAACAAGAGACCCAGTACTTC. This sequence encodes CASKRRTGEQETQYF.